This passage covers 30 T cell receptor beta chains from one sample sequenced in a study of immune heterogeneity within non-small cell lung tumors. TCR beta CDR3 was amplified by multiplex PCR, first round approximately 9 cycles, 32 V and 13 J primers. TCRdb re-called the multiplex PCR reads with MiXCR, one entry per CDR3 protein. The sample shows approximately 10,000 distinct CDR3 sequences, around a sixth of them seen only once. Bulk tumor genomic DNA, 450 to 600 ng per sample, was the template. Primary tumors were biopsied several times each, far apart, intraoperatively. Samples came from untreated patients having curative surgery for newly diagnosed non-small cell lung cancer. What was sequenced was lung tumor tissue. The receptors were gathered from a man aged 40-55 years with non-small cell lung cancer.

The chain joins TRBV20-1 to TRBJ2-5; TRBD2 agrees at 13 bases. From germline, CDR1 is DFQATT and CDR2 SNEGSKA (reference sequence). V dropped 7 bases and J dropped 1; count of bases not matched to a gene: 12. This CDR3 is built from 17 residues. CDR3 nucleotides: TGCAGTGTTACCGACCCCGGGACTAGCGGGGCCCAAGAGACCCAGTACTTC. Its protein product is CSVTDPGTSGAQETQYF.

At least ten counts were recorded for this clonotype. The rearrangement uses TRBV20-1 and TRBJ2-2, with 7 bases identical to TRBD1. Germline V lookup: CDR1 DFQATT, CDR2 SNEGSKA (reference sequence). Losses at the gene ends were 2 bases for V and 3 bases for J; bases not matched to a gene: 3. The length of the CDR3 is 14 residues. The CDR3: CSARRDSDTGELFF. The CDR3 region has the DNA TGCAGTGCTAGACGGGACAGTGACACCGGGGAGCTGTTTTTT.

This clonotype qualifies as medium-sized (0.01 to 0.1%). Written as DNA, the CDR3 is TGTGCCAGCAGTTACGGGCGGGGGGGCACAGATACGCAGTATTTT. Translated: CASSYGRGGTDTQYF. This chain connects TRBV6-2 or TRBV6-3 to TRBJ2-3; 8 bases agree with TRBD2. This CDR3 comprises 15 residues. Unmatched junction bases numbered 2, after V lost 2 bases and J lost 1 base. Germline CDR1 MNHEY, CDR2 SVGEGT.

The chain links TRBV6-5 to TRBJ2-3; 13 positions match TRBD2. Per germline, CDR1 MNHEY and CDR2 SVGAGI. Trimming at V came to 0 bases and at J to 4 bases, leaving 10 bases not matched to a gene. This CDR3 comprises 19 residues. This CDR3 is CASSYSRLAGGGGPDTQYF. In nucleotides, the CDR3 is TGTGCCAGCAGTTACTCTCGACTAGCGGGAGGTGGGGGCCCAGATACGCAGTATTTT.

In its sample, this clonotype was seen many times. CDR3 sequence: CAWSPPGVGNTEAFF. Written as DNA, the CDR3 is TGTGCCTGGAGTCCCCCGGGGGTGGGGAACACTGAAGCTTTCTTT. The V gene is TRBV30, the J gene TRBJ1-1; D perhaps matches TRBD1 (5 bases). V gave up 2 bases and J gave up 1 base, with 14 bases separating them. Germline V gene lookup returns CDR1 GTSNPN and CDR2 SVGIG (reference sequence). The CDR3 has 15 residues.

This clonotype is labeled as medium-sized (0.01 to 0.1%). The chain recombines TRBV27 with TRBJ2-1, with D perhaps TRBD2 (6 bases). Deletions cut 6 bases from V and 5 bases from J, with 26 bases between. The CDR3 is 18 amino acids. Per the germline V gene, CDR1 is MNHEY and CDR2 is SMNVEV (reference sequence). CDR3 amino acids: CASSPLTPLNKRDNEQFF. CDR3 sequence (DNA): TGTGCCAGCAGCCCATTGACTCCATTAAACAAGCGGGACAATGAGCAGTTCTTC.

This clonotype turned up a few times. This sequence joins TRBV11-2 and TRBJ1-2; D is unclear. This CDR3 is 12 amino acids long. Per germline, CDR1 SGHAT and CDR2 FQNNGV. Between the trimmed V and J ends, which lost 4 bases and 8 bases, there was a span of 11 bases. The CDR3 loop reads CASSYFGSGYTF. In DNA form, the CDR3 reads TGTGCCAGCAGCTACTTTGGCTCAGGCTACACCTTC.

This clonotype was picked up many times. The chain has TRBV7-9 and TRBJ1-1; no clear D gene. CDR3 size: 14 residues. The V gene lost 1 base and the J gene lost 2 bases, with 8 bases spanning the gap. Germline V gene sequence: CDR1 SEHNR, CDR2 FQNEAQ (reference sequence). The CDR3 region has the DNA TGTGCCAGCAGCTTAGATACCACAAACACTGAAGCTTTCTTT. Amino acid sequence: CASSLDTTNTEAFF.

This clonotype was seen repeatedly, ten times or more. V usage is TRBV11-3 and J usage is TRBJ2-2; 8 positions match TRBD1. From germline, CDR1 is SGHNT and CDR2 YENEEA. J gave up 6 bases and V 6 bases, and 0 bases lay outside the gene matches. The CDR3 is made up of 12 amino acids. The CDR3 spells CASRTGAGELFF. DNA of the CDR3: TGTGCCAGCAGGACAGGGGCCGGGGAGCTGTTTTTT. Using reference TRBV11-3 and TRBJ2-2 for the parts outside the CDR3, the full variable domain is EAGVVQSPRYKIIEKKQPVAFWCNPISGHNTLYWYLQNLGQGPELLIRYENEEAVDDSQLPKDRFSAERLKGVDSTLKIQPAELGDSAVYLCASRTGAGELFFGEGSRLTVL.

This clonotype is medium-sized within its sample. The chain carries TRBV6-1 and TRBJ1-4; D ambiguous. The V end lost 2 bases, the J end lost 7 bases, and 11 bases lay between the germline ends. Per the germline V gene, CDR1 is MNHNS and CDR2 is SASEGT. This CDR3 is built from 14 residues. This CDR3 reads CASSEPVSSEKLFF. The CDR3 DNA reads as TGTGCCAGCAGTGAACCAGTATCGAGTGAAAAACTGTTTTTT.

This clonotype counts as medium-sized. This sequence joins TRBV4-2 and TRBJ2-7; D unresolved. There are 15 residues in the CDR3. Germline CDR1 is LGHNA and CDR2 is YNFKEQ. Trimming cost V 4 bases and J 3 bases, with 16 bases left between them. The CDR3 sequence: CASSPRSREYYEQYF. The CDR3 DNA is TGTGCCAGCAGCCCCCGCTCTAGAGAGTACTACGAGCAGTACTTC.

By sample share, this clonotype is medium-sized (0.01 to 0.1%). The chain joins TRBV12-3 or TRBV12-4 to TRBJ1-5; 7 bases agree with TRBD1. The V segment lost 5 bases and the J segment 6 bases; nucleotides outside the gene matches: 4. CDR3 size: 13 residues. The CDR3 loop reads CASSDRAGQPQHF. CDR3 nucleotide sequence: TGTGCCAGCAGTGACAGGGCCGGTCAGCCCCAGCATTTT.

Judged by abundance, this clonotype is medium-sized. V usage is TRBV13 and J usage is TRBJ1-2, with a possible D match to TRBD1 (6 bases). Germline V gene lookup returns CDR1 PRHDT and CDR2 FYEKMQ (reference sequence). V gave up 5 bases and J gave up 8 bases, with 24 bases separating them. This CDR3 is 16 amino acids long. CDR3 loop: CASSPGSHRGAGGYTF. The CDR3 DNA reads TGTGCCAGCAGCCCAGGTTCCCATAGGGGGGCTGGAGGCTACACCTTC.

The sample holds many counts of this clonotype. The chain joins TRBV5-1 to TRBJ2-1; 8 bases line up with TRBD2. This CDR3 spans 12 amino acids. Unmatched junction bases numbered 7, after V lost 7 bases and J lost 10 bases. Germline V lookup: CDR1 SGHRS, CDR2 YFSETQ. DNA for the CDR3: TGCGCCAGCGCCACTAGCGGCTCGGAGCAGTTCTTC. Translating gives CASATSGSEQFF.

This clonotype is large within its sample. The chain has TRBV28 and TRBJ1-2; no clear D. CDR1 and CDR2 (germline): MDHEN, SYDVKM. The CDR3 length is 12 residues. Trimming took off 8 bases at V and 8 bases at J, with 15 bases between the two ends. This chain's CDR3 is CASPVVGFGYTF. CDR3 sequence (DNA): TGTGCCAGCCCTGTAGTGGGTTTCGGCTACACCTTC.

Judged by abundance, this clonotype is medium-sized. The chain links TRBV6-1 to TRBJ1-3; D is unresolved. Germline CDR1 is MNHNS and CDR2 is SASEGT. The CDR3 runs to 13 residues. V was pared by 7 bases and J by 1 base, with 8 bases between. CDR3 bases: TGTGCCAGCACAGGACCATCTGGAAACACCATATATTTT. It encodes CASTGPSGNTIYF.

By sample fraction, this clonotype is medium-sized. V is TRBV10-3 and J is TRBJ2-7; 13 bases agree with TRBD2. J was trimmed by 4 bases and V by 6 bases; bases with no gene match: 3. The CDR3 length is 14 residues. Looked up from germline, CDR1 is ENHRY and CDR2 is SYGVKD. The CDR3 DNA sequence: TGTGCCATCAGCACTAGCGGGAGGGCTTACGAGCAGTACTTC. This translates into CAISTSGRAYEQYF.

This clonotype was counted ten times or more. One end of the junction is discordant with germline, which a read error may explain. This chain links TRBV6-1 with TRBJ2-5; no clear D. The CDR3 length is 16 residues. Per the germline V gene, CDR1 is MNHNS and CDR2 is SASEGT. CDR3 loop: CASSLINHGPREAQYF. The CDR3, as DNA: TGTGCCAGCAGTCTGATTAACCACGGACCAAGAGAGGCCCAGTACTTC.

The V gene is TRBV5-1, the J gene TRBJ2-7; maybe TRBD2 (5 bases). The CDR3 sequence is 13 residues long. CDR1 and CDR2 from the germline V gene are SGHRS and YFSETQ. Trimming took off 2 bases at V and 6 bases at J, with 12 bases between the two ends. This CDR3 is CASSLADFREQYF. Here the CDR3 DNA reads TGCGCCAGCAGCTTAGCGGACTTTCGCGAGCAGTACTTC.

Details on this clonotype: The junction and the germline gene differ at one end; a read error may be behind it. The V call is TRBV5-1, the J call TRBJ2-1; 9 nucleotides line up with TRBD2. The germline V gene has CDR1 SGHRS and CDR2 YFSETQ. The length of the CDR3 is 19 residues. CDR3 nucleotide sequence: TGCGCCAACAGCTTGGCTATACCCCTGCTGGGACTAGCTAACAATGAGCAGTTCTTC. Its protein is CANSLAIPLLGLANNEQFF.

This clonotype was seen ten or more times. The genes are TRBV6-2 or TRBV6-3 and TRBJ2-3; tentatively, D is TRBD1 (6 bases). The CDR3 totals 13 residues. The germline CDR1 and CDR2 sequences are MNHEY and SVGEGT. Between the trimmed V and J ends, which lost 8 bases and 2 bases, there was a span of 11 bases. The CDR3 nucleotides are TGTGCCAGCCTGGGACAAAACACAGATACGCAGTATTTT. It encodes CASLGQNTDTQYF.

This clonotype showed up many times. J is TRBJ2-7 and V is TRBV29-1; 11 positions match TRBD2. This CDR3 comprises 15 residues. Trimming removed 5 bases from V and 2 bases from J; junction bases left unmatched: 8. Germline CDR1 reads SQVTM; CDR2 reads ANQGSEA. CDR3 in amino acids: CSVLELAGAPYEQYF. The CDR3 nucleotides are TGCAGCGTTCTCGAACTAGCGGGAGCCCCCTACGAGCAGTACTTC.

There are many counts of this clonotype. The rearrangement links TRBV6-2 or TRBV6-3 to TRBJ1-6; 7 bases line up with TRBD1. The V and J ends lost 10 bases and 11 bases, in that order; junction bases with no gene match: 14. The CDR3 extends over 14 amino acids. Germline values: CDR1 MNHEY, CDR2 SVGEGT. CDR3 amino acids: CATLPTGVWTPLHF. As DNA, the CDR3 is TGTGCCACTCTGCCCACAGGGGTTTGGACACCCCTCCACTTT.

The sample holds many counts of this clonotype. The rearrangement links TRBV3-1 to TRBJ2-1; 11 bases fit TRBD1. Looked up from germline, CDR1 is LGHDT and CDR2 is YNNKEL (reference sequence). The CDR3 covers 17 residues. Trimming took 0 bases from V and 7 from J; bases not matched to a gene: 8. The CDR3 region has the DNA TGTGCCAGCAGCCAAGACCCCGGGACAGGGGGGTTAAATGAGCAGTTCTTC. Translated, it gives CASSQDPGTGGLNEQFF.

The V gene is TRBV6-7, the J gene TRBJ1-1; perhaps TRBD1 as D (5 bases). TRBV6-7 qualifies as an ORF whose function is uncertain. This CDR3 has 17 residues. Trimming pared 8 bases from V and 7 bases from J, leaving 29 bases between. CDR3 in amino acids: CASGRNKPTGVMGEAFF. The CDR3 nucleotides are TGTGCCAGCGGCCGTAACAAGCCCACGGGGGTTATGGGTGAAGCTTTCTTT.

This clonotype came up many times. The chain carries TRBV14 and TRBJ2-5; TRBD2 might be the D (6 bases). V gave up 4 bases and J gave up 0 bases, with 18 bases separating them. Per the germline V gene, CDR1 is SGHDN and CDR2 is FVKESK. This CDR3 spans 17 amino acids. CDR3 nucleotide sequence: TGTGCCAGCAGCCTCGCCCTGGGCGGGATGTACCAAGAGACCCAGTACTTC. Protein product: CASSLALGGMYQETQYF.

Within the sample, this clonotype is medium-sized (0.01 to 0.1%). V and J are TRBV5-1 and TRBJ2-7; TRBD2 agrees at 9 bases. V gave up 2 bases and J gave up 7 bases; unmatched junction bases: 7. Germline assignment: CDR1 SGHRS and CDR2 YFSETQ. The CDR3 consists of 14 residues. CDR3 in DNA: TGCGCCAGCAGCTTTCGCGGGGGGGCGGAAGAGCAGTACTTC. As protein: CASSFRGGAEEQYF.

By share, this clonotype counts as medium-sized (0.01 to 0.1%). The chain links TRBV19 to TRBJ2-7, with D possibly being TRBD1 (5 bases). In germline, CDR1 is LNHDA, CDR2 SQIVND (reference sequence). This CDR3 is 14 amino acids long. The V and J ends lost 3 bases and 2 bases respectively, with 11 bases between them. The CDR3 DNA sequence: TGTGCCAGTAGTATGACAGTGACGACCTACGAGCAGTACTTC. It encodes CASSMTVTTYEQYF.

This chain links TRBV18 with TRBJ1-3, with D possibly being TRBD1 (5 bases). The CDR3 spans 15 residues. V was pared by 1 base and J by 4 bases, with 11 bases between. CDR1 and CDR2 (germline): KGHSH, LQKENI. CDR3 DNA sequence: TGTGCCAGCTCACCACAGGAGGGGACCGGAAACACCATATATTTT. The encoded protein is CASSPQEGTGNTIYF.

V and J are TRBV11-2 and TRBJ2-3, with a possible D match to TRBD2 (6 bases). Trimming removed 6 bases from V and 0 bases from J, with 13 bases in between. The length of the CDR3 is 15 residues. Germline V gene sequence: CDR1 SGHAT, CDR2 FQNNGV. CDR3 nucleotides: TGTGCCAGCAGACTAGCAGCCTCGAGCACAGATACGCAGTATTTT. Its protein product is CASRLAASSTDTQYF.